One and the same sample provided the 9 T cell receptor beta chains below, sequenced in a study of T cells in localized non-small cell lung cancer. Some clones are missing from TCRdb's copy, which holds only in-frame ones; the method was immunoSEQ multiplex PCR. The sample has about 1,300 clones; 15% to 20% are singletons. The sequencing here drew on normal lung tissue next to the tumor, taken before any cancer treatment. Receptors originate from a male donor aged 60 or over with stage I lung adenocarcinoma.

The CDR3, as DNA: TGTGCCAGCAGCCCTAGGACAGGGCTCTATGGCTACACCTTC. It is translated as CASSPRTGLYGYTF. The chain combines TRBV9 with TRBJ1-2; 8 positions agree with TRBD1. In germline, CDR1 is SGDLS, CDR2 YYNGEE. This CDR3 is built from 14 residues. The trim removed 4 bases at V and 4 bases at J, leaving 6 bases unmatched.

The rearrangement uses TRBV6-8 and TRBJ1-1, with D possibly being TRBD1 (5 bases). This CDR3 is built from 13 residues. Trimming cost V 5 bases and J 5 bases, with 12 bases left between them. Germline CDR1 is MNHGY and CDR2 is SAAAGT. CDR3 sequence (DNA): TGTGCCAGCAGTGCCCTTGGGGGGACTGAAGCTTTCTTT. It specifies CASSALGGTEAFF.

V gene TRBV9 combines with J gene TRBJ2-2; TRBD2 aligns across 7 bases. The CDR3 loop spans 17 amino acids. Germline V CDR1 and CDR2: SGDLS, YYNGEE. The junction had 9 bases not matched to a gene; V was cut back by 4 bases and J by 0 bases. DNA of the CDR3: TGTGCCAGCAGCTCGCCGCGGGCGGGGGCGAACACCGGGGAGCTGTTTTTT. It is translated as CASSSPRAGANTGELFF.

The rearrangement links TRBV6-8 to TRBJ2-5; TRBD1 matches 10 bases. Germline trimming cut 2 bases from V and 1 base from J; bases unmatched to any gene: 1. The CDR3 sequence is 15 residues long. Per germline, CDR1 MNHGY and CDR2 SAAAGT. CDR3 nucleotide sequence: TGTGCCAGCAGTTACCGGGACAGGGGCCAAGAGACCCAGTACTTC. Translation gives CASSYRDRGQETQYF.

In its sample, this clone is medium-sized. The chain joins TRBV28 to TRBJ1-2, with D maybe TRBD1 (6 bases). CDR1 is MDHEN and CDR2 is SYDVKM in the germline V gene. The CDR3 totals 15 residues. Deletions cut 6 bases from V and 8 bases from J, with 22 bases between. Written as DNA, the CDR3 is TGTGCCAGCAGCGGAGGGGGGGGAAATAAAGCGGGCTACACCTTC. The encoded protein is CASSGGGGNKAGYTF.

The rearrangement joins TRBV28 to TRBJ2-1, with 9 bases fitting TRBD2. The germline V gene has CDR1 MDHEN and CDR2 SYDVKM. Unmatched junction bases numbered 8, after V lost 7 bases and J lost 4 bases. The CDR3 contains 15 residues. CDR3: CASKGSGGPYNEQFF. Here the CDR3 DNA reads TGTGCCAGCAAGGGTAGCGGGGGCCCTTACAATGAGCAGTTCTTC.

In this sample, this clone turned up a few times. The gene calls are TRBV29-1 and TRBJ1-3; D possibly corresponds to TRBD1 (6 bases). This CDR3 has 12 residues. Germline loops: CDR1 SQVTM, CDR2 ANQGSEA. With 8 bases removed from V and 4 bases from J, the gap between germline ends came to 12 bases. The CDR3 DNA reads as TGCAGCACCGCAGGGGACGGAAACACCATATATTTT. It translates to CSTAGDGNTIYF.

This clone was detected only a few times. The chain combines TRBV6-8 with TRBJ2-7; 7 bases are a match to TRBD1. CDR1 is MNHGY and CDR2 is SAAAGT in the germline V gene. The V gene end was trimmed by 4 bases and the J gene end by 3 bases; junction bases not matched to a gene: 6. The CDR3 runs to 14 residues. Here the CDR3 DNA reads TGTGCCAGCAGTTTATCTAGGACAGGCTACGAGCAGTACTTC. As protein: CASSLSRTGYEQYF.

CDR3 DNA: TGCAGCGTTGAAGCCAGGGGGTCCTACAATGAGCAGTTCTTC. Protein sequence: CSVEARGSYNEQFF. The chain employs TRBV29-1 and TRBJ2-1; TRBD1 agrees at 7 bases. Trimming took 1 base from V and 1 from J; bases not matched to a gene: 1. CDR1 SQVTM and CDR2 ANQGSEA come from the germline V gene. The CDR3 loop spans 14 amino acids.